This entry lists 24 T cell receptor beta chains sequenced from one sample in a study of T cells in Graves' hyperthyroidism and ophthalmopathy. Amplification of TCR beta CDR3 regions was performed using RNA transcripts as template. The HTBI set primed first-round TCR CDR3 RT-PCR. In TCRdb, the multiplex PCR reads were re-called with MiXCR into one record per CDR3 protein. This table holds around 420,000 distinct CDR3 sequences, around 13% found once. Sequencing was done on a sample of blood. The receptors were sampled from a woman under 30 with Graves' hyperthyroidism.

This clonotype appeared many times. This rearrangement joins TRBV7-8 to TRBJ2-7; 10 nucleotides match TRBD2. The V gene's germline CDR1 is SGHVS and CDR2 FQNEAQ. The CDR3 has 16 amino acids. Germline trimming cut 2 bases from V and 3 bases from J; bases unmatched to any gene: 7. The CDR3 sequence is CASSLRSGRALYEQYF. CDR3 in DNA: TGTGCCAGCAGCTTACGCAGCGGGAGGGCCCTCTACGAGCAGTACTTC.

This chain uses TRBV29-1 with TRBJ1-2, with a tentative D call TRBD1 (5 bases). Trimming pared 6 bases from V and 0 bases from J, leaving 20 bases between. The length of the CDR3 is 16 residues. Germline V lookup: CDR1 SQVTM, CDR2 ANQGSEA. The DNA of the CDR3 is TGCAGCGTCGATACCAGAAGGGACGGAGCTAACTATGGCTACACCTTC. Translated: CSVDTRRDGANYGYTF.

This clonotype has ten or more counts. This chain joins TRBV27 and TRBJ2-3, with D maybe TRBD1 (5 bases). Deletions cut 5 bases from V and 4 bases from J, with 19 bases between. Germline CDR1 is MNHEY and CDR2 is SMNVEV (reference sequence). The CDR3 has 16 amino acids. The CDR3 DNA is TGTGCCAGCAGTGAATTATCTAGGGGTTTGGCAGATACGCAGTATTTT. It encodes CASSELSRGLADTQYF.

Only a few counts were recorded for this clonotype. CDR3 region: CASSISRGSTDTQYF. CDR3 nucleotide sequence: TGTGCCAGTAGTATATCTCGCGGCAGCACAGATACGCAGTATTTT. The V gene is TRBV19, the J gene TRBJ2-3; D ambiguous. The CDR3 has 15 amino acids. Germline assignment: CDR1 LNHDA and CDR2 SQIVND (reference sequence). Trimming cost V 2 bases and J 0 bases, with 9 bases left between them. Variable domain in full (rest from reference TRBV19 and TRBJ2-3): DGGITQSPKYLFRKEGQNVTLSCEQNLNHDAMYWYRQDPGQGLRLIYYSQIVNDFQKGDIAEGYSVSREKKESFPLTVTSAQKNPTAFYLCASSISRGSTDTQYFGPGTRLTVL.

This clonotype was counted a few times. V usage is TRBV5-1 and J usage is TRBJ1-1; D perhaps matches TRBD1 (6 bases). From germline, CDR1 is SGHRS and CDR2 YFSETQ. The V end was cut by 0 bases, the J end by 9 bases, with 9 bases between. This CDR3 comprises 12 residues. The CDR3 protein is CASSLGQGKAFF. Here the CDR3 DNA reads TGCGCCAGCAGCTTGGGGCAGGGGAAAGCTTTCTTT. The full variable domain, in which reference TRBV5-1 and TRBJ1-1 provide the parts outside the CDR3, is KAGVTQTPRYLIKTRGQQVTLSCSPISGHRSVSWYQQTPGQGLQFLFEYFSETQRNKGNFPGRFSGRQFSNSRSEMNVSTLELGDSALYLCASSLGQGKAFFGQGTRLTVV.

Turning to this clonotype: A much larger clone lies one base from this, so it may be a read error. This chain connects TRBV7-9 to TRBJ2-1; 14 bases align to TRBD2. Germline V CDR1 and CDR2: SEHNR, FQNEAQ (reference sequence). This CDR3 region has 16 residues. Here the CDR3 reads CASSIAGTSGSNEQSF. Written as DNA, the CDR3 is TGTGCCAGCAGCATAGCCGGGACTAGCGGGAGCAATGAGCAGTCCTTC. Full variable domain (remainder filled in from reference TRBV7-9 and TRBJ2-1): DTGVSQNPRHKITKRGQNVTFRCDPISEHNRLYWYRQTLGQGPEFLTYFQNEAQLEKSRLLSDRFSAERPKGSFSTLEIQRTEQGDSAMYLCASSIAGTSGSNEQSFGPGTRLTVL.

This clonotype has at least ten counts. The chain employs TRBV28 and TRBJ2-7; D might be TRBD1 (5 bases). The length of the CDR3 is 14 residues. Germline V gene sequence: CDR1 MDHEN, CDR2 SYDVKM. Trimming cost V 6 bases and J 3 bases, with 15 bases left between them. The CDR3 region is CASSYLGDSYEQYF. CDR3 bases: TGTGCCAGCAGCTACTTAGGGGATAGCTACGAGCAGTACTTC. The complete variable domain, with remaining parts taken from reference TRBV28 and TRBJ2-7, reads DVKVTQSSRYLVKRTGEKVFLECVQDMDHENMFWYRQDPGLGLRLIYFSYDVKMKEKGDIPEGYSVSREKKERFSLILESASTNQTSMYLCASSYLGDSYEQYFGPGTRLTVT.

This clonotype came up many times. The chain recombines TRBV7-2 with TRBJ2-3; maybe TRBD2 (5 bases). This CDR3 is 15 amino acids long. Deletions cut 2 bases from V and 4 bases from J, with 13 bases between. Germline lookup yields CDR1 SGHTA and CDR2 FQGNSA. The CDR3 sequence: CASSLSDLGPDTQYF. The DNA for the CDR3 is TGTGCCAGCAGCTTATCGGACTTAGGCCCAGATACGCAGTATTTT. Combining the CDR3 with reference TRBV7-2 and TRBJ2-3 gives the whole variable domain GAGVSQSPSNKVTEKGKDVELRCDPISGHTALYWYRQSLGQGLEFLIYFQGNSAPDKSGLPSDRFSAERTGGSVSTLTIQRTQQEDSAVYLCASSLSDLGPDTQYFGPGTRLTVL.

This clonotype showed up many times. V and J are TRBV12-3 or TRBV12-4 and TRBJ1-1; D is uncertain. The V and J ends lost 3 bases and 4 bases respectively, with 12 bases between them. This CDR3 region has 14 residues. The CDR3 protein is CASSFELWGTEAFF. DNA for the CDR3: TGTGCCAGCAGTTTTGAACTTTGGGGCACTGAAGCTTTCTTT.

In its sample, this clonotype was seen many times. V usage is TRBV7-2 and J usage is TRBJ1-5, with D unclear. Looked up from germline, CDR1 is SGHTA and CDR2 is FQGNSA. This CDR3 spans 18 amino acids. The germline V and J ends were trimmed by 2 bases and 4 bases, with 21 bases remaining between them. The CDR3 sequence is CASSLWIVGSDTNQPQHF. The DNA of the CDR3 is TGTGCCAGCAGCTTATGGATCGTTGGTTCAGACACTAATCAGCCCCAGCATTTT.

Ten or more counts support this clonotype. Relative to the germline gene, one junction end is altered; a read error may explain this. The genes are TRBV7-7 and TRBJ2-3; maybe TRBD2 (6 bases). Germline CDR1 reads SSHAT; CDR2 reads FNYEAQ (reference sequence). The CDR3 runs 15 residues. CDR3 nucleotide sequence: TGTGCTAGCAGCTCAGGGACTGGAAGCACAGATACGCAGTATTTT. Translation: CASSSGTGSTDTQYF.

Concerning this clonotype itself: One end of the junction varies from germline; a read error may be responsible. This rearrangement joins TRBV6-1 to TRBJ1-6, with TRBD1 matching 9 bases. The CDR3 has 14 amino acids. The germline CDR1 and CDR2 sequences are MNHNS and SASEGT. The CDR3 is CASSTGTGNSPLYF. The CDR3 nucleotides read TGTGCCAGCAGTACCGGGACAGGGAATTCACCCCTCTACTTT.

The sample holds a few counts of this clonotype. V gene TRBV7-2 combines with J gene TRBJ1-5; D ambiguous. CDR3 length: 14 residues. The V end was cut by 1 base, the J end by 3 bases, with 7 bases between. Germline V CDR1 and CDR2: SGHTA, FQGNSA. The CDR3 DNA is TGTGCCAGCAGCTTAGAGTACACCAATCAGCCCCAGCATTTT. This encodes CASSLEYTNQPQHF. The variable domain in full, with the rest retrieved from reference TRBV7-2 and TRBJ1-5, is GAGVSQSPSNKVTEKGKDVELRCDPISGHTALYWYRQSLGQGLEFLIYFQGNSAPDKSGLPSDRFSAERTGGSVSTLTIQRTQQEDSAVYLCASSLEYTNQPQHFGDGTRLSIL.

This clonotype was counted many times. The gene calls are TRBV28 and TRBJ2-7; possible D gene TRBD2, 6 bases. This CDR3 has 19 residues. V was shortened by 1 base and J by 3 bases, with 25 bases between the two germline ends. Germline lookup yields CDR1 MDHEN and CDR2 SYDVKM. The CDR3 here is CASSLSLYEFGGYDYEQYF. The CDR3 DNA sequence: TGTGCCAGCAGTTTATCCCTATACGAATTCGGAGGGTACGACTACGAGCAGTACTTC.

This clonotype was recorded at least ten times. In DNA, the CDR3 is TGTGCCAGCTCACCACCCTCTAGCGGAACCTACGAGCAGTACTTC. This encodes CASSPPSSGTYEQYF. The rearrangement links TRBV18 to TRBJ2-7; 7 nucleotides line up with TRBD2. The J segment lost 2 bases and the V segment lost 0 bases, leaving 4 bases of the junction unmatched. Germline V gene lookup returns CDR1 KGHSH and CDR2 LQKENI. CDR3 size: 15 residues.

A note on this clonotype: This sequence may be a read error, since a much larger clone differs from it by one base. The chain joins TRBV6-2 or TRBV6-3 to TRBJ1-1; 7 bases are a match to TRBD1. CDR3 length equals 13 residues. Germline V gene lookup returns CDR1 MNHEY and CDR2 SVGEGT. The CDR3 DNA follows: TGTACCAGCAGCTCCGGGACAGTCACTGAAGCTTTCTTT. This gives the protein CTSSSGTVTEAFF.

The chain uses TRBV25-1 and TRBJ2-1, with 9 positions matching TRBD1. The CDR3 length is 15 residues. V was pared by 3 bases and J by 6 bases, with 6 bases of the junction left unmatched. CDR1 and CDR2 from the germline V gene are MGHDK and SYGVNS. CDR3 in DNA: TGTGCCAGCAGTGATGGGACAGGGATTTTCAATGAGCAGTTCTTC. Amino acid sequence: CASSDGTGIFNEQFF.

This clonotype occurred many times. The rearrangement joins TRBV11-2 to TRBJ2-7; 7 nucleotides align to TRBD1. The CDR3 has 14 residues. With V trimmed by 5 bases and J by 3 bases, 7 bases remained unmatched. Germline V lookup: CDR1 SGHAT, CDR2 FQNNGV. The CDR3 nucleotides read TGTGCCAGCAGCCCCCTGACAGGGCTCTACGAGCAGTACTTC. Protein product: CASSPLTGLYEQYF. The full variable domain, rest sourced from reference TRBV11-2 and TRBJ2-7, is EAGVAQSPRYKIIEKRQSVAFWCNPISGHATLYWYQQILGQGPKLLIQFQNNGVVDDSQLPKDRFSAERLKGVDSTLKIQPAKLEDSAVYLCASSPLTGLYEQYFGPGTRLTVT.

This clonotype has at least ten counts. This chain joins TRBV12-3 or TRBV12-4 and TRBJ1-1; TRBD1 might be the D (5 bases). The CDR3 loop spans 14 amino acids. V dropped 0 bases and J dropped 4 bases, with 9 bases sitting between them. The CDR3 reads CASSLARGITEAFF. CDR3 nucleotide sequence: TGTGCCAGCAGTTTAGCGAGGGGAATCACTGAAGCTTTCTTT.

This chain uses TRBV11-2 with TRBJ2-7; D remains ambiguous. The CDR3 loop spans 11 amino acids. V shed 3 bases and J shed 5 bases, with 5 bases lying between them. Germline-derived CDR1 and CDR2 are SGHAT and FQNNGV. The chain's CDR3 is CASSLTNEQYF. CDR3 bases: TGTGCCAGCAGCTTGACCAACGAGCAGTACTTC.

This clonotype came up many times. The chain employs TRBV3-1 and TRBJ1-1; no clear D. Trimming pared 0 bases from V and 8 bases from J, leaving 7 bases between. The V gene's germline CDR1 is LGHDT and CDR2 YNNKEL (reference sequence). The CDR3 is 12 residues long. The CDR3 DNA reads TGTGCCAGCAGCCAAGAGGGCGGAGAAGCTTTCTTT. Translation: CASSQEGGEAFF. The variable domain in full, completed from reference TRBV3-1 and TRBJ1-1, reads DTAVSQTPKYLVTQMGNDKSIKCEQNLGHDTMYWYKQDSKKFLKIMFSYNNKELIINETVPNRFSPKSPDKAHLNLHINSLELGDSAVYFCASSQEGGEAFFGQGTRLTVV.

This clonotype occurred a few times. Given a much more abundant clone one base away, this may be a read error. This chain connects TRBV7-8 to TRBJ2-7; 12 bases align to TRBD2. The trim removed 4 bases at V and 5 bases at J, leaving 3 bases unmatched. The germline CDR1 and CDR2 sequences are SGHVS and FQNEAQ. The CDR3 sequence is 14 residues long. The DNA of the CDR3 is TGTGCCAGCAGCTCGACTAGCGGGAGAAACGAGCAGTACTTC. Its protein product is CASSSTSGRNEQYF. Full variable domain (missing parts from reference TRBV7-8 and TRBJ2-7): GAGVSQSPRYKVAKRGQDVALRCDPISGHVSLFWYQQALGQGPEFLTYFQNEAQLDKSGLPSDRFFAERPEGSVSTLKIQRTQQEDSAVYLCASSSTSGRNEQYFGPGTRLTVT.

This chain connects TRBV9 to TRBJ2-2; D is unclear. There are 15 residues in the CDR3. The germline gives CDR1 SGDLS, CDR2 YYNGEE. The V and J ends lost 0 bases and 3 bases respectively, with 9 bases between them. Here the CDR3 DNA reads TGTGCCAGCAGCGTAGGAGGACGGGACACCGGGGAGCTGTTTTTT. This sequence encodes CASSVGGRDTGELFF.

In this sample, this clonotype turned up many times. The V gene is TRBV6-2 or TRBV6-3, the J gene TRBJ1-3; D not certain. The CDR3 consists of 17 residues. Germline assignment: CDR1 MNHEY and CDR2 SVGEGT. The V and J ends lost 2 bases and 5 bases respectively, with 19 bases between them. Here the CDR3 DNA reads TGTGCCAGCAGTTACGAGAGTTTCTCACTGGCTCGAAACACCATATATTTT. Protein product: CASSYESFSLARNTIYF.